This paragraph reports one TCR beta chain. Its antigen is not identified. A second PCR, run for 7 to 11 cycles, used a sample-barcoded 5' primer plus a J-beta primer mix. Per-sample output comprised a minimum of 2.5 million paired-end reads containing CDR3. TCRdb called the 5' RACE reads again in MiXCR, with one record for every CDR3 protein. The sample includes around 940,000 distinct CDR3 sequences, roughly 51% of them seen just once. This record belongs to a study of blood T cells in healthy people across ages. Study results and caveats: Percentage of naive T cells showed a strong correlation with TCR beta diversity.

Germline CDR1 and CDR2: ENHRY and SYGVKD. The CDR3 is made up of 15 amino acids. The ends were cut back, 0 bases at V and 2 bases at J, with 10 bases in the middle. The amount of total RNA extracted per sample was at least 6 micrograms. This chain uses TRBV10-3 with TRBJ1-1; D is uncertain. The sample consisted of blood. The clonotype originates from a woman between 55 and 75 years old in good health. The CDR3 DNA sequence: TGTGCCATCAGTGAGTCGCGGGGAGGTAACACTGAAGCTTTCTTT. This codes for CAISESRGGNTEAFF.